The next 27 T cell receptor beta chains were all read from a single sample in a study of T cells in localized non-small cell lung cancer. The assay was immunoSEQ multiplex PCR, and TCRdb's table has in-frame clones only and misses some. The sample yields about 40,000 clones, 70% to 90% seen once. Specimen: peripheral blood, collected before any cancer treatment. Receptor source: a man between 18 and 55 years old with stage I lung adenocarcinoma.

This chain connects TRBV28 to TRBJ2-7, with 7 bases aligning to TRBD1. This CDR3 has 18 residues. Trimming at V came to 3 bases and at J to 2 bases, leaving 16 bases not matched to a gene. Looked up from germline, CDR1 is MDHEN and CDR2 is SYDVKM. The CDR3 nucleotides are TGTGCCAGCAGTTTCTTCTTAAACAGGGGTAAGGGCACCTACGAGCAGTACTTC. Its translation is CASSFFLNRGKGTYEQYF.

This clone was seen a single time. The chain combines TRBV28 with TRBJ2-3, with TRBD2 as a possible D gene (7 bases). The CDR3 runs to 16 residues. Germline values: CDR1 MDHEN, CDR2 SYDVKM. Trimming stripped 8 bases from V and 5 bases from J, with 23 bases between. CDR3 region: CASQPTEAGAGDTQYF. The CDR3 DNA is TGTGCCAGCCAACCGACGGAGGCGGGGGCGGGAGATACGCAGTATTTT.

The chain carries TRBV9 and TRBJ2-1; 8 bases are shared with TRBD2. The CDR3 is 16 residues long. The V segment lost 4 bases and the J segment 7 bases; nucleotides outside the gene matches: 13. Per germline, CDR1 SGDLS and CDR2 YYNGEE. The CDR3 protein is CASSPREGVVGNEQFF. For the CDR3, the DNA is TGTGCCAGCAGCCCACGGGAGGGGGTTGTAGGGAATGAGCAGTTCTTC.

This chain joins TRBV27 and TRBJ1-2; 12 positions agree with TRBD1. Germline CDR1 and CDR2: MNHEY and SMNVEV (reference sequence). The CDR3 has 15 residues. The J segment lost 8 bases and the V segment lost 5 bases, leaving 9 bases of the junction unmatched. The CDR3 here is CASSPPGQGARGYTF. The CDR3 nucleotides read TGTGCCAGCAGTCCGCCGGGACAGGGGGCGCGGGGCTACACCTTC.

This clone has only one observation. The J gene is TRBJ2-5, the V gene TRBV7-3; a weak D match, TRBD2 (5 bases). The CDR3 consists of 15 residues. Trimming took 0 bases from V and 5 from J, leaving 13 bases between them. Germline V lookup: CDR1 SGHTA, CDR2 FQGTGA. The CDR3 sequence is CASSLTSGEWETQYF. DNA for the CDR3: TGTGCCAGCAGCTTAACGTCCGGGGAGTGGGAGACCCAGTACTTC. Supplemented by reference TRBV7-3 and TRBJ2-5, the full variable domain reads GAGVSQTPSNKVTEKGKYVELRCDPISGHTALYWYRQSLGQGPEFLIYFQGTGAADDSGLPNDRFFAVRPEGSVSTLKIQRTERGDSAVYLCASSLTSGEWETQYFGPGTRLLVL.

The CDR3, as DNA: TGTGCCAGCAGCTTGGTGTCGTCCTACGAGCAGTACTTC. It codes for CASSLVSSYEQYF. This chain connects TRBV5-4 to TRBJ2-7; D not certain. The CDR3 loop spans 13 amino acids. V shed 0 bases and J shed 1 base, with 5 bases lying between them. Germline CDR1 and CDR2: SGHNT and YYREEE (reference sequence). The variable domain in full, completed from reference TRBV5-4 and TRBJ2-7, reads ETGVTQSPTHLIKTRGQQVTLRCSSQSGHNTVSWYQQALGQGPQFIFQYYREEENGRGNFPPRFSGLQFPNYSSELNVNALELDDSALYLCASSLVSSYEQYFGPGTRLTVT.

The chain links TRBV25-1 to TRBJ1-2; D unclear. Per the germline V gene, CDR1 is MGHDK and CDR2 is SYGVNS. This CDR3 region has 17 residues. Trimming took 2 bases from V and 1 from J, leaving 17 bases between them. The CDR3 sequence: CASSEDPLLVYNYGYTF. The CDR3 nucleotides are TGTGCCAGCAGTGAAGACCCCCTATTAGTTTATAACTATGGCTACACCTTC.

The chain carries TRBV6-5 and TRBJ1-1; tentative D call: TRBD1 (5 bases). Trimming removed 2 bases from V and 1 base from J, with 8 bases in between. Germline V CDR1 and CDR2: MNHEY, SVGAGI. The CDR3 runs to 14 residues. CDR3 sequence (DNA): TGTGCCAGCAGTTACGCGGGGACGAACACTGAAGCTTTCTTT. It yields the protein CASSYAGTNTEAFF.

This chain joins TRBV2 and TRBJ1-5, with D perhaps TRBD1 (6 bases). The CDR3 has 12 amino acids. Trimming took off 8 bases at V and 5 bases at J, with 10 bases between the two ends. The germline gives CDR1 SNHLY, CDR2 FYNNEI. CDR3 loop: CASRDTHQPQHF. The CDR3 nucleotides read TGTGCCAGCCGGGACACACATCAGCCCCAGCATTTT.

The rearrangement links TRBV18 to TRBJ2-3; possibly TRBD2 for D (6 bases). V was cut by 5 bases and J by 4 bases, with 13 bases left in between. CDR3 size: 14 residues. CDR1 and CDR2 (germline): KGHSH, LQKENI. CDR3 in amino acids: CASSTEAGSDTQYF. CDR3 coding DNA: TGTGCCAGCTCAACAGAGGCGGGGTCAGATACGCAGTATTTT.

The chain couples TRBV30 to TRBJ1-2; possible D gene TRBD1, 5 bases. V gave up 1 base and J gave up 3 bases, with 12 bases separating them. The CDR3 runs 14 residues. Germline V gene lookup returns CDR1 GTSNPN and CDR2 SVGIG (reference sequence). The CDR3 spells CAWSEVRDDYGYTF. CDR3 DNA sequence: TGTGCCTGGAGTGAGGTTCGGGACGACTATGGCTACACCTTC.

The chain joins TRBV10-3 to TRBJ2-3; D remains unclear. Germline-derived CDR1 and CDR2 are ENHRY and SYGVKD. Trimming shortened V by 0 bases and J by 5 bases, and 3 bases separated the two germline ends. This CDR3 comprises 12 residues. The CDR3, as DNA: TGTGCCATCAGTGAGTCACAAGATACGCAGTATTTT. Residues: CAISESQDTQYF.

The chain joins TRBV14 to TRBJ1-6; a weak D match, TRBD1 (6 bases). The V and J ends lost 6 bases and 2 bases respectively, with 14 bases between them. Germline V gene lookup returns CDR1 SGHDN and CDR2 FVKESK. There are 16 residues in the CDR3. CDR3 nucleotides: TGTGCCAGCAGTCGTAGGGGGGGGACCTATAATTCACCCCTCCACTTT. Its translation is CASSRRGGTYNSPLHF.

CDR3 loop: CASSLWDGSGYYNEQFF. The CDR3 bases are TGTGCCAGCAGCTTATGGGATGGTAGCGGGTATTACAATGAGCAGTTCTTC. The chain joins TRBV11-2 to TRBJ2-1, with 7 bases lining up with TRBD2. The CDR3 is 17 amino acids. Germline CDR1 and CDR2: SGHAT and FQNNGV. V lost 2 bases, J lost 4 bases, and 11 bases stayed unmatched.

Points on this clone: Other DNA sequences in this sample translate to the same CDR3. The chain carries TRBV28 and TRBJ2-7, with D perhaps TRBD1 or TRBD2 (5 bases each). CDR1 MDHEN and CDR2 SYDVKM come from the germline V gene. The CDR3 contains 12 residues. V was clipped by 3 bases and J by 10 bases, with 13 bases between them. This CDR3 is CASSFEGREQYF. The DNA for the CDR3 is TGTGCCAGCAGTTTCGAGGGGCGCGAACAGTACTTC.

The chain carries TRBV9 and TRBJ1-4; 7 bases line up with TRBD1. CDR3 size: 14 residues. From germline, CDR1 is SGDLS and CDR2 YYNGEE. Germline trimming cut 3 bases from V and 8 bases from J; bases unmatched to any gene: 7. In DNA, the CDR3 is TGTGCCAGCAGCGGCAGGGACAGTGGGGAAAAACTGTTTTTT. Protein: CASSGRDSGEKLFF.

The genes are TRBV9 and TRBJ1-4; 8 bases map to TRBD1. The junction had 5 bases not matched to a gene; V was cut back by 4 bases and J by 3 bases. Germline V gene lookup returns CDR1 SGDLS and CDR2 YYNGEE. The CDR3 has 15 amino acids. The CDR3 bases are TGTGCCAGCAGCCCAAGACAGGGGTCTAATGAAAAACTGTTTTTT. It translates to CASSPRQGSNEKLFF.

The chain recombines TRBV18 with TRBJ1-4, with D maybe TRBD1 (5 bases). CDR1 and CDR2 (germline): KGHSH, LQKENI. V shed 0 bases and J shed 8 bases, with 13 bases lying between them. The length of the CDR3 is 15 residues. CDR3 in amino acids: CASSPPGGTGEKLFF. The CDR3 DNA follows: TGTGCCAGCTCACCACCGGGCGGGACTGGGGAAAAACTGTTTTTT.

The V gene is TRBV7-9, the J gene TRBJ2-7; a weak D match, TRBD2 (5 bases). V shed 4 bases and J shed 5 bases, with 15 bases lying between them. Germline V gives CDR1 SEHNR, CDR2 FQNEAQ (reference sequence). This CDR3 is built from 14 residues. The CDR3 sequence is CASSSLAGENEQYF. CDR3 DNA: TGTGCCAGCAGCTCTCTAGCCGGAGAGAACGAGCAGTACTTC.

This chain links TRBV7-9 with TRBJ1-2; D is possibly TRBD1 (6 bases). The germline V gene encodes CDR1 SEHNR and CDR2 FQNEAQ (reference sequence). The ends were cut back, 5 bases at V and 4 bases at J, with 11 bases in the middle. This CDR3 is 13 amino acids long. The chain's CDR3 is CASSRGQIYGYTF. The DNA for the CDR3 is TGTGCCAGCAGCCGTGGACAGATCTATGGCTACACCTTC.

V and J are TRBV6-5 and TRBJ1-6, with a possible D match to TRBD1 (6 bases). Germline loops: CDR1 MNHEY, CDR2 SVGAGI. The CDR3 contains 15 residues. V was shortened by 6 bases and J by 8 bases, with 17 bases between the two germline ends. The CDR3 sequence is CASSPLRTADSPLHF. Written as DNA, the CDR3 is TGTGCCAGCAGCCCATTGCGGACAGCCGATTCACCCCTCCACTTT.

V is TRBV6-5 and J is TRBJ1-1, with D uncertain. V was trimmed by 2 bases and J by 1 base, leaving 5 bases between them. The CDR3 is made up of 13 amino acids. The germline gives CDR1 MNHEY, CDR2 SVGAGI. The CDR3 DNA sequence: TGTGCCAGCAGTTACACACAGAACACTGAAGCTTTCTTT. Its protein product is CASSYTQNTEAFF.

The chain couples TRBV29-1 to TRBJ1-5, with 12 bases that match TRBD1. CDR1 and CDR2 from the germline V gene are SQVTM and ANQGSEA. The CDR3 is 17 amino acids. The V and J ends lost 0 bases and 2 bases, in that order; junction bases with no gene match: 5. CDR3 bases: TGCAGCGTTGAAGACGGGACAGGGGGCCCTGGCAATCAGCCCCAGCATTTT. This codes for CSVEDGTGGPGNQPQHF.

This clone was seen once. The rearrangement uses TRBV19 and TRBJ2-1, with D possibly TRBD2 on 6 matching bases. The CDR3 spans 17 residues. Germline CDR1 LNHDA, CDR2 SQIVND (reference sequence). V lost 1 base, J lost 3 bases, and 16 bases lay in between. The CDR3 reads CASSIGLTGVSYNEQFF. The CDR3 nucleotides are TGTGCCAGTAGTATAGGGCTGACGGGGGTTAGCTACAATGAGCAGTTCTTC.

The chain links TRBV4-2 to TRBJ1-2; D is unresolved. The V end lost 0 bases, the J end lost 10 bases, and 12 bases lay between the germline ends. The CDR3 runs 13 residues. In germline, CDR1 is LGHNA, CDR2 YNFKEQ. CDR3 nucleotide sequence: TGTGCCAGCAGCCAAGATGTCGCGGCAGACTACACCTTC. This gives the protein CASSQDVAADYTF.

The chain links TRBV7-2 to TRBJ2-7; tentative D call: TRBD1 (6 bases). V was cut by 3 bases and J by 5 bases, with 14 bases left in between. Germline V gives CDR1 SGHTA, CDR2 FQGNSA. The CDR3 sequence is 14 residues long. The CDR3 nucleotides are TGTGCCAGCAGCTTTCCCACAGGGATCGACGAGCAGTACTTC. It is translated as CASSFPTGIDEQYF. Full variable domain (outside the CDR3, taken from reference TRBV7-2 and TRBJ2-7): GAGVSQSPSNKVTEKGKDVELRCDPISGHTALYWYRQSLGQGLEFLIYFQGNSAPDKSGLPSDRFSAERTGGSVSTLTIQRTQQEDSAVYLCASSFPTGIDEQYFGPGTRLTVT.

This chain connects TRBV13 to TRBJ1-1, with a tentative D call TRBD1 (6 bases). Trimming pared 4 bases from V and 4 bases from J, leaving 16 bases between. There are 15 residues in the CDR3. The germline gives CDR1 PRHDT, CDR2 FYEKMQ (reference sequence). The DNA of the CDR3 is TGTGCCAGCAGCTCGCTCGGGGAGGGGGGCACTGAAGCTTTCTTT. Its translation is CASSSLGEGGTEAFF. The complete variable domain, with remaining parts taken from reference TRBV13 and TRBJ1-1, reads AAGVIQSPRHLIKEKRETATLKCYPIPRHDTVYWYQQGPGQDPQFLISFYEKMQSDKGSIPDRFSAQQFSDYHSELNMSSLELGDSALYFCASSSLGEGGTEAFFGQGTRLTVV.